The rows below give T cell receptor beta chains drawn from one sample of a study of human versus mouse CDR3 diversity and MHC coevolution. The protocol was immunoSEQ multiplex PCR, while the TCRdb copy is restricted to in-frame clones and leaves out a portion. The sample consists of fewer than 100,000 clones, 80% to 95% of them appearing once. The sequenced sample was naive CD4+ T cells from blood. These receptors originate from a person between 25 and 75 years old in good health. CDR3s include the opening cysteine and the closing phenylalanine or tryptophan. Fields, in order: V gene, D gene, J gene, clone size, CDR3 protein, CDR3 DNA. The D gene is left open where the match is weak. A row's size may be missing; if present it is once, few, many or a size class.

V gene: TRBV5-8; D gene: TRBD1; J gene: TRBJ1-2; clone size: .; CDR3 protein: CASSMGQGLYGYTF; CDR3 DNA: TGTGCCAGCAGCATGGGACAGGGGCTATATGGCTACACCTTC
V gene: TRBV28; D gene: TRBD1; J gene: TRBJ1-5; clone size: .; CDR3 protein: CASGLRGQGQPQHF; CDR3 DNA: TGTGCCAGCGGACTTAGGGGGCAGGGTCAGCCCCAGCATTTT
V gene: TRBV7-2; D gene: TRBD2; J gene: TRBJ2-7; clone size: .; CDR3 protein: CASSLSRTSGSYEQYF; CDR3 DNA: TGTGCCAGCAGCCTTTCCCGGACTAGCGGGAGTTACGAGCAGTACTTC
V gene: TRBV7-3; D gene: .; J gene: TRBJ1-1; clone size: .; CDR3 protein: CASSTTPQNTEAFF; CDR3 DNA: TGTGCCAGCAGCACGACACCCCAGAACACTGAAGCTTTCTTT
V gene: TRBV29-1; D gene: TRBD1; J gene: TRBJ2-7; clone size: .; CDR3 protein: CSVLRTGSGSGYEQYF; CDR3 DNA: TGCAGCGTTCTAAGGACAGGTTCTGGGTCGGGCTACGAGCAGTACTTC
V gene: TRBV7-2; D gene: .; J gene: TRBJ2-5; clone size: .; CDR3 protein: CASSQAGWAETQYF; CDR3 DNA: TGTGCCAGCAGCCAGGCGGGCTGGGCTGAGACCCAGTACTTC
V gene: TRBV7-8; D gene: .; J gene: TRBJ2-7; clone size: .; CDR3 protein: CASSLAATYEQYF; CDR3 DNA: TGTGCCAGCAGCTTAGCCGCAACCTACGAGCAGTACTTC
V gene: TRBV7-9; D gene: .; J gene: TRBJ2-3; clone size: once; CDR3 protein: CASSLRETDTQYF; CDR3 DNA: TGTGCCAGCAGCTTACGGGAGACAGATACGCAGTATTTT
V gene: TRBV7-2; D gene: .; J gene: TRBJ2-5; clone size: .; CDR3 protein: CASSQPGYQETQYF; CDR3 DNA: TGTGCCAGCAGCCAGCCGGGGTACCAAGAGACCCAGTACTTC
V gene: TRBV9; D gene: TRBD2; J gene: TRBJ2-1; clone size: .; CDR3 protein: CASSVGSGGARQFF; CDR3 DNA: TGTGCCAGCAGCGTTGGTAGCGGGGGGGCTCGACAGTTCTTC
V gene: TRBV27; D gene: TRBD1; J gene: TRBJ1-2; clone size: .; CDR3 protein: CASSGDRGRKGYTF; CDR3 DNA: TGTGCCAGCAGTGGGGACAGGGGGCGAAAGGGCTACACCTTC
V gene: TRBV6-5; D gene: .; J gene: TRBJ2-5; clone size: .; CDR3 protein: CASSYLAGETQYF; CDR3 DNA: TGTGCCAGCAGTTATTTGGCAGGAGAGACCCAGTACTTC
V gene: TRBV4-3; D gene: .; J gene: TRBJ2-7; clone size: .; CDR3 protein: CASSQEGGGRSYEQYF; CDR3 DNA: TGCGCCAGCAGCCAAGAAGGGGGGGGAAGGTCGTACGAGCAGTACTTC
V gene: TRBV27; D gene: .; J gene: TRBJ2-7; clone size: .; CDR3 protein: CASSLLGRPYEQYF; CDR3 DNA: TGTGCCAGCAGTTTATTGGGGAGACCCTACGAGCAGTACTTC
V gene: TRBV5-1; D gene: TRBD1; J gene: TRBJ2-4; clone size: .; CDR3 protein: CASSLTGDAVNIQYF; CDR3 DNA: TGCGCCAGCAGCCTGACAGGGGACGCCGTTAACATTCAGTACTTC
V gene: TRBV7-9; D gene: TRBD1; J gene: TRBJ2-7; clone size: .; CDR3 protein: CASSFGTGGASEQYF; CDR3 DNA: TGTGCCAGCAGCTTCGGGACAGGGGGCGCGTCCGAGCAGTACTTC
V gene: TRBV11-2; D gene: TRBD1; J gene: TRBJ2-1; clone size: .; CDR3 protein: CASSQDRRDEQFF; CDR3 DNA: TGTGCCAGCAGCCAGGACAGGCGGGATGAGCAGTTCTTC
V gene: TRBV5-1; D gene: TRBD2; J gene: TRBJ2-5; clone size: .; CDR3 protein: CASGSFLAGQETQYF; CDR3 DNA: TGCGCCAGCGGGTCCTTCCTAGCGGGACAAGAGACCCAGTACTTC
V gene: TRBV19; D gene: TRBD2; J gene: TRBJ2-2; clone size: .; CDR3 protein: CASRRSGTSGSGELFF; CDR3 DNA: TGTGCCAGTCGCCGATCGGGGACTAGCGGGTCCGGGGAGCTGTTTTTT
V gene: TRBV7-2; D gene: TRBD1; J gene: TRBJ2-1; clone size: .; CDR3 protein: CASSQTGGPYNEQFF; CDR3 DNA: TGTGCCAGCAGCCAGACAGGGGGCCCCTACAATGAGCAGTTCTTC
V gene: TRBV28; D gene: TRBD1; J gene: TRBJ2-7; clone size: .; CDR3 protein: CASNAGTGGYEQYF; CDR3 DNA: TGTGCCAGCAACGCCGGGACAGGGGGCTACGAGCAGTACTTC
V gene: TRBV10-3; D gene: TRBD1; J gene: TRBJ1-1; clone size: few; CDR3 protein: CAIARQGDTEAFF; CDR3 DNA: TGTGCCATCGCGAGACAGGGAGACACTGAAGCTTTCTTT
V gene: TRBV2; D gene: TRBD1; J gene: TRBJ2-2; clone size: .; CDR3 protein: CASSNRGQGARELFF; CDR3 DNA: TGTGCCAGCAGCAATCGAGGACAGGGGGCTCGGGAGCTGTTTTTT
V gene: TRBV11-3; D gene: .; J gene: TRBJ2-3; clone size: .; CDR3 protein: CASSLRVQDTQYF; CDR3 DNA: TGTGCCAGCAGCTTGCGGGTACAAGATACGCAGTATTTT
V gene: TRBV11-2; D gene: TRBD2; J gene: TRBJ2-2; clone size: .; CDR3 protein: CASSSLAGGNTGELFF; CDR3 DNA: TGTGCCAGCAGCTCCCTAGCGGGGGGGAACACCGGGGAGCTGTTTTTT
V gene: TRBV18; D gene: .; J gene: TRBJ2-2; clone size: .; CDR3 protein: CASSPVDLANTGELFF; CDR3 DNA: TGTGCCAGCTCACCAGTGGACTTAGCGAACACCGGGGAGCTGTTTTTT
V gene: TRBV30; D gene: TRBD2; J gene: TRBJ2-7; clone size: .; CDR3 protein: CAWRSPPGLAAEQYF; CDR3 DNA: TGTGCCTGGAGGTCCCCGCCGGGACTAGCGGCCGAGCAGTACTTC
V gene: TRBV29-1; D gene: .; J gene: TRBJ1-1; clone size: .; CDR3 protein: CSVMRGGIKAFF; CDR3 DNA: TGCAGCGTTATGAGGGGGGGGATTAAGGCTTTCTTT
V gene: TRBV4-3; D gene: .; J gene: TRBJ1-5; clone size: .; CDR3 protein: CASSQEAGPSNQPQHF; CDR3 DNA: TGCGCCAGCAGCCAAGAAGCCGGTCCGAGCAATCAGCCCCAGCATTTT
V gene: TRBV9; D gene: .; J gene: TRBJ1-4; clone size: once; CDR3 protein: CASSPTTTTNEKLFF; CDR3 DNA: TGTGCCAGCAGCCCCACGACAACAACTAATGAAAAACTGTTTTTT
V gene: TRBV4-1; D gene: TRBD2; J gene: TRBJ2-1; clone size: .; CDR3 protein: CASSSGVFEQFF; CDR3 DNA: TGCGCCAGCAGCAGCGGGGTTTTTGAGCAGTTCTTC
V gene: TRBV6-5; D gene: .; J gene: TRBJ1-2; clone size: .; CDR3 protein: CASRAQGESYGYTF; CDR3 DNA: TGTGCCAGCAGAGCACAGGGTGAGAGCTATGGCTACACCTTC
V gene: TRBV9; D gene: TRBD1; J gene: TRBJ2-7; clone size: .; CDR3 protein: CASSVALGTGGTQYF; CDR3 DNA: TGTGCCAGCAGCGTAGCTCTGGGGACAGGGGGAACGCAGTACTTC
V gene: TRBV7-2; D gene: .; J gene: TRBJ2-7; clone size: .; CDR3 protein: CASSLVLGADYEQYF; CDR3 DNA: TGTGCCAGCAGCTTAGTTCTAGGGGCGGACTACGAGCAGTACTTC
V gene: TRBV7-9; D gene: TRBD1; J gene: TRBJ1-2; clone size: .; CDR3 protein: CASSSGQGSANYGYTF; CDR3 DNA: TGTGCCAGCAGCTCCGGACAGGGTTCAGCTAACTATGGCTACACCTTC
V gene: TRBV30; D gene: .; J gene: TRBJ2-6; clone size: .; CDR3 protein: CAWDGSSSGANVLTF; CDR3 DNA: TGTGCCTGGGACGGGTCGAGCTCTGGGGCCAACGTCCTGACTTTC
V gene: TRBV5-1; D gene: .; J gene: TRBJ2-1; clone size: .; CDR3 protein: CASSLIMARKQFF; CDR3 DNA: TGCGCCAGCAGCTTGATAATGGCGAGGAAGCAGTTCTTC
V gene: TRBV7-2; D gene: TRBD2; J gene: TRBJ2-1; clone size: .; CDR3 protein: CASSFGTSLFNEQFF; CDR3 DNA: TGTGCCAGCAGCTTCGGGACTAGTTTGTTTAATGAGCAGTTCTTC
V gene: TRBV6-5; D gene: .; J gene: TRBJ1-1; clone size: once; CDR3 protein: CASNQGSEAFF; CDR3 DNA: TGTGCCAGCAATCAGGGGTCTGAAGCTTTCTTT
V gene: TRBV19; D gene: TRBD2; J gene: TRBJ2-1; clone size: .; CDR3 protein: CASTPRREGLNEQFF; CDR3 DNA: TGTGCCAGTACCCCACGGCGGGAGGGCCTCAATGAGCAGTTCTTC
V gene: TRBV28; D gene: .; J gene: TRBJ1-3; clone size: .; CDR3 protein: CASSFSTAGNAIYF; CDR3 DNA: TGTGCCAGCAGTTTTTCGACAGCGGGAAACGCCATATATTTT
V gene: TRBV18; D gene: .; J gene: TRBJ1-3; clone size: .; CDR3 protein: CASSRTSQETGNTIYF; CDR3 DNA: TGTGCCAGCTCACGTACCTCACAGGAGACTGGAAACACCATATATTTT
V gene: TRBV9; D gene: TRBD2; J gene: TRBJ2-1; clone size: .; CDR3 protein: CASSAGLAAYNEQFF; CDR3 DNA: TGTGCCAGCAGCGCGGGACTAGCGGCTTACAATGAGCAGTTCTTC
V gene: TRBV6-5; D gene: .; J gene: TRBJ2-7; clone size: .; CDR3 protein: CASRESSYEQYF; CDR3 DNA: TGTGCCAGCAGGGAGAGCTCCTACGAGCAGTACTTC
V gene: TRBV7-2; D gene: .; J gene: TRBJ2-7; clone size: .; CDR3 protein: CASTSSGTTYEQYF; CDR3 DNA: TGTGCCAGCACCTCCTCGGGAACAACCTACGAGCAGTACTTC
V gene: TRBV9; D gene: .; J gene: TRBJ1-1; clone size: .; CDR3 protein: CASSPSLGGGYTEAFF; CDR3 DNA: TGTGCCAGCAGCCCCAGCCTGGGAGGGGGATACACTGAAGCTTTCTTT
V gene: TRBV5-4; D gene: TRBD2; J gene: TRBJ2-2; clone size: few; CDR3 protein: CASSLGLAGGTGELFF; CDR3 DNA: TGTGCCAGCAGCCTGGGACTAGCGGGAGGGACCGGGGAGCTGTTTTTT
V gene: TRBV19; D gene: TRBD1; J gene: TRBJ1-1; clone size: .; CDR3 protein: CASSLSRDRAEAFF; CDR3 DNA: TGTGCCAGTAGTCTATCCCGGGACAGGGCTGAAGCTTTCTTT